These 19 T cell receptor beta chains were all obtained from the same sample, sequenced in a study of monozygotic twins with inflammatory bowel disease. No DNA is given; TCRdb re-called the 5' RACE reads and lists each CDR3 protein once. The table for this sample gives some 170,000 distinct CDR3 sequences. Sequenced material: blood. These receptors were taken from a human donor with ulcerative colitis or Crohn's disease, or a healthy co-twin of an affected twin (not recorded which).

This sequence joins TRBV5-1 and TRBJ1-2; the D call from TCRdb, TRBD1, cannot be confirmed without DNA. The CDR3 consists of 17 residues. Germline-derived CDR1 and CDR2 are SGHRS and YFSETQ. CDR3 amino acids: CASSFLLTRPRGYGYTF.

The chain links TRBV6-1 to TRBJ2-7. The germline V gene encodes CDR1 MNHNS and CDR2 SASEGT. This CDR3 spans 14 amino acids. CDR3 sequence reads: CASRPAGSSYEQYF.

This CDR3 reads CSAIRTGTGKSPLHF. The gene calls are TRBV20-1 and TRBJ1-6; without DNA, the TCRdb call of TRBD1 cannot be checked. CDR3 length: 15 residues. Germline assignment: CDR1 DFQATT and CDR2 SNEGSKA (reference sequence).

The rearrangement links TRBV18 to TRBJ2-5. CDR3 size: 13 residues. Looked up from germline, CDR1 is KGHSH and CDR2 is LQKENI. The CDR3 protein is CASSLRYQETQYF. The full variable domain, rest sourced from reference TRBV18 and TRBJ2-5, is NAGVMQNPRHLVRRRGQEARLRCSPMKGHSHVYWYRQLPEEGLKFMVYLQKENIIDESGMPKERFSAEFPKEGPSILRIQQVVRGDSAAYFCASSLRYQETQYFGPGTRLLVL.

The chain recombines TRBV15 with TRBJ2-1; as DNA is missing, the TRBD1 call by TCRdb cannot be tested. This CDR3 is built from 13 residues. CDR1 LNHNV and CDR2 YYDKDF come from the germline V gene (reference sequence). CDR3 region: CATSRESGHEQFF. The full variable domain, in which reference TRBV15 and TRBJ2-1 provide the parts outside the CDR3, is DAMVIQNPRYQVTQFGKPVTLSCSQTLNHNVMYWYQQKSSQAPKLLFHYYDKDFNNEADTPDNFQSRRPNTSFCFLDIRSPGLGDTAMYLCATSRESGHEQFFGPGTRLTVL.

The chain links TRBV7-6 to TRBJ2-1; TCRdb's D gene call, TRBD2, goes unchecked for lack of DNA. From germline, CDR1 is SGHVS and CDR2 FNYEAQ. This CDR3 is built from 18 residues. This CDR3 is CASSLVPPLAGGSNEQFF. Supplemented by reference TRBV7-6 and TRBJ2-1, the full variable domain reads GAGVSQSPRYKVTKRGQDVALRCDPISGHVSLYWYRQALGQGPEFLTYFNYEAQQDKSGLPNDRFSAERPEGSISTLTIQRTEQRDSAMYRCASSLVPPLAGGSNEQFFGPGTRLTVL.

This sequence joins TRBV7-2 and TRBJ2-3; checking the TCRdb D call of TRBD1 is not possible without DNA. CDR3 size: 16 residues. CDR1 is SGHTA and CDR2 is FQGNSA in the germline V gene. The CDR3 loop reads CASSSGQTAGIDTQYF.

The V and J genes are TRBV5-1 and TRBJ2-1; TCRdb gives TRBD2 as the D gene, but with no DNA this cannot be confirmed. Germline-derived CDR1 and CDR2 are SGHRS and YFSETQ. The length of the CDR3 is 11 residues. CDR3: CASMRDNEQFF.

The chain is built from TRBV2 and TRBJ1-2; the TRBD1 assignment by TCRdb is unverifiable without DNA. The CDR3 loop spans 14 amino acids. Germline lookup yields CDR1 SNHLY and CDR2 FYNNEI. CDR3 sequence reads: CAPQRRDRDYGYTF.

The J gene is TRBJ2-6, the V gene TRBV15. The germline V gene encodes CDR1 LNHNV and CDR2 YYDKDF (reference sequence). This CDR3 spans 17 amino acids. The CDR3 sequence: CATSRDFSASGANVLTF.

The chain joins TRBV29-1 to TRBJ2-7; lacking DNA, the TRBD1 call made by TCRdb goes unchecked. CDR3 length: 16 amino acids. The germline V gene encodes CDR1 SQVTM and CDR2 ANQGSEA. CDR3: CSVQEEWAGLKDEQYF.

The chain links TRBV29-1 to TRBJ2-5; TCRdb gives TRBD2 as the D gene, but with no DNA this cannot be confirmed. This CDR3 has 13 amino acids. Germline values: CDR1 SQVTM, CDR2 ANQGSEA. The CDR3 here is CSVTDSSGETQYF. The full variable domain, completed using reference TRBV29-1 and TRBJ2-5, is SAVISQKPSRDICQRGTSLTIQCQVDSQVTMMFWYRQQPGQSLTLIATANQGSEATYESGFVIDKFPISRPNLTFSTLTVSNMSPEDSSIYLCSVTDSSGETQYFGPGTRLLVL.

The rearrangement links TRBV27 to TRBJ2-7; TCRdb designates TRBD2, a call that cannot be tested without DNA. The germline gives CDR1 MNHEY, CDR2 SMNVEV (reference sequence). The CDR3 sequence is 14 residues long. This chain's CDR3 is CASSFLAGEDEQYF.

The chain recombines TRBV19 with TRBJ2-6; TCRdb names TRBD1, which stays unverified in the absence of DNA. Germline-derived CDR1 and CDR2 are LNHDA and SQIVND (reference sequence). CDR3 length: 18 residues. The CDR3 region is CASSPLGTGLTGANVLTF.

The chain couples TRBV5-1 to TRBJ2-7; there is no DNA to check the TCRdb D call of TRBD1. The germline V gene encodes CDR1 SGHRS and CDR2 YFSETQ. The CDR3 loop spans 15 amino acids. The CDR3 sequence is CASRPAGQGANEQYF.

The chain is built from TRBV9 and TRBJ2-1; TCRdb gives TRBD1 as the D gene, but with no DNA this cannot be confirmed. Germline lookup yields CDR1 SGDLS and CDR2 YYNGEE. The CDR3 contains 15 residues. This chain's CDR3 is CASSVGGQGADEQFF.

This chain connects TRBV7-3 to TRBJ2-1; lacking DNA, the TRBD1 call made by TCRdb goes unchecked. This CDR3 region has 16 residues. Germline CDR1 SGHTA, CDR2 FQGTGA. This chain's CDR3 is CASSPALGSSYNEQFF.

The V and J genes are TRBV5-1 and TRBJ1-2; with no DNA, the TCRdb D assignment of TRBD1 cannot be verified. The germline V gene encodes CDR1 SGHRS and CDR2 YFSETQ. The CDR3 is 13 residues long. The chain's CDR3 is CASSRTGGSGYTF.

V is TRBV5-4 and J is TRBJ2-1. Germline-derived CDR1 and CDR2 are SGHNT and YYREEE (reference sequence). The CDR3 runs 15 residues. The CDR3 is CASSGISYSYNEQFF.